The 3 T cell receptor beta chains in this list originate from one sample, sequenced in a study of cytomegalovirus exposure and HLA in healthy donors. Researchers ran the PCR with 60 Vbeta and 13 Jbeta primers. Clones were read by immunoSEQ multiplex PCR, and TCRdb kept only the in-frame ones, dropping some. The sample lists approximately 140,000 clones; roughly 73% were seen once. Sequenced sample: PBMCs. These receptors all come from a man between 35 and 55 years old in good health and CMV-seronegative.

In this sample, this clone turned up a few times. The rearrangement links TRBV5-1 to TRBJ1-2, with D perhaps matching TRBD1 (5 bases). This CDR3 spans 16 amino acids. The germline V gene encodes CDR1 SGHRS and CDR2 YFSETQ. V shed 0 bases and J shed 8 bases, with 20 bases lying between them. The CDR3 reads CASSLGVAVGARGYTF. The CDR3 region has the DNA TGCGCCAGCAGCTTGGGAGTCGCTGTAGGGGCGCGGGGCTACACCTTC.

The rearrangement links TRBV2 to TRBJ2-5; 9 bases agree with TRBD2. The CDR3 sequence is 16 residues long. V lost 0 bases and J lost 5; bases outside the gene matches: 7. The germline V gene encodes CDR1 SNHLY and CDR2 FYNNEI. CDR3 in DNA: TGTGCCAGCAGTGAAGCGCATGCGGGGGGGCCGGAGACCCAGTACTTC. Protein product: CASSEAHAGGPETQYF.

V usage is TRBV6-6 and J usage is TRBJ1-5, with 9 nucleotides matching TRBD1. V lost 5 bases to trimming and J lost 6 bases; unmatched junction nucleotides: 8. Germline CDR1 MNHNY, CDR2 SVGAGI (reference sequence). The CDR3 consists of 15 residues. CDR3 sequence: CASSQPGQGFQPQHF. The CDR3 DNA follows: TGTGCCAGCAGTCAGCCGGGACAGGGCTTTCAGCCCCAGCATTTT.